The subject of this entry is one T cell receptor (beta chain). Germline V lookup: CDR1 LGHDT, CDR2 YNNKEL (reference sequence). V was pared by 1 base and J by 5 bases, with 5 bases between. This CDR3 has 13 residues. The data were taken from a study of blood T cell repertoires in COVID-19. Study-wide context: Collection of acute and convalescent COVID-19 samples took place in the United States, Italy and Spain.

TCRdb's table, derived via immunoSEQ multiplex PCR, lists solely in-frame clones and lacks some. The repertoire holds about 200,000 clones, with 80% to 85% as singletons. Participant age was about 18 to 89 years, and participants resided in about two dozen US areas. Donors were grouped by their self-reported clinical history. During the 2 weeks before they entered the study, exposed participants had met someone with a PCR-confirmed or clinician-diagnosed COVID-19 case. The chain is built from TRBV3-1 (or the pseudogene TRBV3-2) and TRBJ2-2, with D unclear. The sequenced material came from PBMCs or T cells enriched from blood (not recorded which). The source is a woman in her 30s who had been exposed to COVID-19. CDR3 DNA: TGTGCCAGCAGCCAAGCCCGGACCGGGGAGCTGTTTTTT. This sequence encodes CASSQARTGELFF.